These 7 T cell receptor beta chains were sequenced from one sample in a study of identical twins. TCRdb reprocessed the 5' RACE reads via MiXCR and lists one record per CDR3 protein. This table holds 700,000 or so distinct CDR3 sequences, less than 25% found once. These records were also assigned to another study, of T cells expressing NK-cell markers.

Sequencing was carried out using PBMCs. These receptors were taken from a woman aged 18-35 years in good health.

The chain is built from TRBV3-1 and TRBJ2-1; D may be TRBD2 (6 bases). CDR1 LGHDT and CDR2 YNNKEL come from the germline V gene (reference sequence). V gave up 5 bases and J gave up 4 bases, with 21 bases separating them. The CDR3 covers 17 residues. CDR3 in amino acids: CASSKARRDSGYNEQFF. CDR3 nucleotides: TGTGCCAGCAGCAAGGCCCGTCGGGACTCCGGATACAATGAGCAGTTCTTC.

This clonotype was seen at least ten times. The chain has TRBV20-1 and TRBJ2-5; TRBD2 aligns across 8 bases. The V segment lost 0 bases and the J segment 1 base; nucleotides outside the gene matches: 7. Germline V gene data show CDR1 as DFQATT and CDR2 as SNEGSKA (reference sequence). This CDR3 has 16 amino acids. Here the CDR3 reads CSARDLGGGPQETQYF. Written as DNA, the CDR3 is TGCAGTGCTAGAGATCTCGGCGGGGGGCCCCAAGAGACCCAGTACTTC.

The rearrangement joins TRBV20-1 to TRBJ2-7, with D perhaps TRBD1 or TRBD2 (5 bases each). The germline V gene has CDR1 DFQATT and CDR2 SNEGSKA (reference sequence). This CDR3 spans 16 amino acids. V lost 0 bases and J 5 bases, leaving 20 bases between the germline ends. CDR3 region: CSARDGNGDLWDEQYF. CDR3 DNA: TGCAGTGCTAGAGATGGGAACGGGGACCTCTGGGACGAGCAGTACTTC.

V is TRBV20-1 and J is TRBJ2-7, with 7 bases that match TRBD1. The CDR3 spans 13 residues. With 6 bases clipped from V and 6 bases from J, the junction kept 11 bases outside the gene matches. In germline, CDR1 is DFQATT, CDR2 SNEGSKA (reference sequence). CDR3 region: CSAQRRDSLEQYF. In DNA form, the CDR3 reads TGCAGTGCACAAAGACGGGACAGCCTCGAGCAGTACTTC.

Details on this clonotype: One end of the junction fails to match germline, which may point to a read error. The V call is TRBV11-2, the J call TRBJ2-7; TRBD1 agrees at 8 bases. Germline assignment: CDR1 SGHAT and CDR2 FQNNGV. This CDR3 comprises 14 residues. The CDR3 DNA is TGTGCCACCAGCAAACAGGGGGAAGTCTACGAGCAGTACTTC. Protein product: CATSKQGEVYEQYF.

V usage is TRBV11-2 and J usage is TRBJ2-5; perhaps D is TRBD1 or TRBD2 (6 bases each). CDR3 length equals 15 residues. V was cut by 3 bases and J by 3 bases, with 14 bases left in between. Germline V gene sequence: CDR1 SGHAT, CDR2 FQNNGV. The CDR3, as DNA: TGTGCCAGCAGCTTCCGTCACAGGGAGGAAGAGACCCAGTACTTC. Encoded protein: CASSFRHREEETQYF.

This clonotype was counted at least ten times. CDR3: CASSLMSEAFF. The CDR3, as DNA: TGTGCCAGCAGTTTAATGTCTGAAGCTTTCTTT. This chain uses TRBV12-3 or TRBV12-4 with TRBJ1-1, with D hard to call. V lost 2 bases, J lost 6 bases, and 4 bases lay in between. The CDR3 spans 11 residues.